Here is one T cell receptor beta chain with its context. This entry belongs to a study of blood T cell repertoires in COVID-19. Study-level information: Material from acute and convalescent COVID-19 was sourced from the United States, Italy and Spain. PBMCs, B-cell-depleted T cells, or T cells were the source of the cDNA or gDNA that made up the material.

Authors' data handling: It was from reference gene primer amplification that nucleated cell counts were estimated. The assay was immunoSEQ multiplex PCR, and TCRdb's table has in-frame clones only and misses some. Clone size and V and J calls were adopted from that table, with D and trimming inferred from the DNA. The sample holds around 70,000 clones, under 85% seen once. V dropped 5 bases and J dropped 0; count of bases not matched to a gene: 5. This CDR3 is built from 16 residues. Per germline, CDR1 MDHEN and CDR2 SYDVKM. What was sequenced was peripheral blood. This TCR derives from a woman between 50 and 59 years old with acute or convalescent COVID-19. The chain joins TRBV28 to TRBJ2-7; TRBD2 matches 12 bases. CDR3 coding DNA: TGTGCCAGCAGTACCCTAGCGGGAGGGAGCTCCTACGAGCAGTACTTC. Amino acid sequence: CASSTLAGGSSYEQYF.